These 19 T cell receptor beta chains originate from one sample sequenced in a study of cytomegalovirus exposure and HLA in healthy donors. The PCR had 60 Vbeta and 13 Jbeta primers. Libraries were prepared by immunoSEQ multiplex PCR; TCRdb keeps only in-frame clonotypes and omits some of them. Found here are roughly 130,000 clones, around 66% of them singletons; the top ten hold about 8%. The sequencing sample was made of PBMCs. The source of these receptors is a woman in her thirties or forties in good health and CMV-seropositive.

This CDR3 is CAISDRVDYGYTF. Here the CDR3 DNA reads TGTGCCATCAGTGACAGGGTGGACTATGGCTACACCTTC. The chain employs TRBV10-3 and TRBJ1-2, with D tentatively TRBD1 (5 bases). The V end lost 3 bases, the J end lost 3 bases, and 8 bases lay between the germline ends. CDR3 length: 13 residues. The germline V gene has CDR1 ENHRY and CDR2 SYGVKD.

CDR3 region: CASSQTGGSGTEAFF. The DNA of the CDR3 is TGCGCCAGCAGCCAAACAGGGGGCTCGGGCACTGAAGCTTTCTTT. The chain has TRBV4-1 and TRBJ1-1, with 9 nucleotides matching TRBD1. Germline V gene lookup returns CDR1 MGHRA and CDR2 YSYEKL. There are 15 residues in the CDR3. V shed 2 bases, J shed 4 bases, and the junction held 5 bases outside the gene matches.

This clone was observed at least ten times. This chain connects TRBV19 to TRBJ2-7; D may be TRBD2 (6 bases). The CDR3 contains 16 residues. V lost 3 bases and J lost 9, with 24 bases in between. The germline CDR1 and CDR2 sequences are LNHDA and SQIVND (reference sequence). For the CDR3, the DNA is TGTGCCAGTAGTATGACTAGATTAGCGGTGGTTAATGGGCAGTACTTC. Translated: CASSMTRLAVVNGQYF.

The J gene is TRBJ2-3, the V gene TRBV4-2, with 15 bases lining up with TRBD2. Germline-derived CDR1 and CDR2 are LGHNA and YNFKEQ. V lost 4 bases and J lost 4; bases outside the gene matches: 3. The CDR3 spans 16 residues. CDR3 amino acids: CASSRGLAGGADTQYF. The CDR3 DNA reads TGTGCCAGCAGCCGGGGACTAGCGGGAGGAGCAGATACGCAGTATTTT.

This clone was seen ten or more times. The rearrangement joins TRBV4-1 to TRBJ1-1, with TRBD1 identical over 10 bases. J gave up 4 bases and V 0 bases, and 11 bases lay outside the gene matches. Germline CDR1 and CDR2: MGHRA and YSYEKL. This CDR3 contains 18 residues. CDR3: CASSQERVTGGAGTEAFF. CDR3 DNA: TGCGCCAGCAGCCAAGAGAGAGTGACAGGGGGCGCAGGCACTGAAGCTTTCTTT.

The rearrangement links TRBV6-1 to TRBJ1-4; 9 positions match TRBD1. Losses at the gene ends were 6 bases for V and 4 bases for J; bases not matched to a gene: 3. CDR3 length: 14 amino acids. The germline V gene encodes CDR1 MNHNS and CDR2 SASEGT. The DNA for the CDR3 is TGTGCCAGCAGCCGGACAGGGGATAATGAAAAACTGTTTTTT. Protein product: CASSRTGDNEKLFF.

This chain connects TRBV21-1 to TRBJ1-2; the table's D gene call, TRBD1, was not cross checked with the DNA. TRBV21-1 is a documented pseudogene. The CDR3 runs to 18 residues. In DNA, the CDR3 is TGTGCCAGCAGCAAAGCTGTTATGGCAGGGCTCCTTAACTATGGCTACACCTTC. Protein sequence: CASSKAVMAGLLNYGYTF.

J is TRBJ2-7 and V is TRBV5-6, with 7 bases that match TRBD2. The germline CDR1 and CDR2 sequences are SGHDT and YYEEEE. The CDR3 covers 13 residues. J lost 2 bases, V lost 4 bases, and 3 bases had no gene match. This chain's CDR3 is CASSKRGAYEQYF. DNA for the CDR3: TGTGCCAGCAGCAAGCGGGGTGCCTACGAGCAGTACTTC.

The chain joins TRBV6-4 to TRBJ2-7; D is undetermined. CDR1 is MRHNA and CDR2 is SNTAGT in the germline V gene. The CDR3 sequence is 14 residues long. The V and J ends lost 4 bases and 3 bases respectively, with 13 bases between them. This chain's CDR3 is CASSGSGLIYEQYF. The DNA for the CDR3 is TGTGCCAGCAGTGGCAGTGGTTTAATCTACGAGCAGTACTTC.

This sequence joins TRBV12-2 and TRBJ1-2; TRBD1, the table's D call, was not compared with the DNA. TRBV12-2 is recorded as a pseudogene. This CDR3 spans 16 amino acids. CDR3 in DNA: TGTGCAAGTCGCTTAGCGCGCTTCTTGACAGGTCATGGCTACACCTTC. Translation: CASRLARFLTGHGYTF.

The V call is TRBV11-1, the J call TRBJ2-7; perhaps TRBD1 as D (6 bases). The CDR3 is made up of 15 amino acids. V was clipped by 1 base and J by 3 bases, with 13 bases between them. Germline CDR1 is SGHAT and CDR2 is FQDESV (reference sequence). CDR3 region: CASSLDRQDIYEQYF. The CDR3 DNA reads TGTGCCAGCAGCTTAGATAGACAGGATATCTACGAGCAGTACTTC.

The CDR3 protein is CSVFGGVDAFF. CDR3 coding DNA: TGCAGCGTCTTCGGAGGGGTTGACGCTTTCTTT. The chain uses TRBV29-1 and TRBJ1-1; TRBD1 is a possible D gene (5 bases). The CDR3 has 11 residues. CDR1 and CDR2 from the germline V gene are SQVTM and ANQGSEA. Trimming took 6 bases from V and 11 from J, leaving 16 bases between them.

DNA for the CDR3: TGCGCCAGCAGCTCCTCCTTCGGTGAGCAGTTCTTC. It translates to CASSSSFGEQFF. The rearrangement uses TRBV5-1 and TRBJ2-1, with D unresolved. The CDR3 has 12 residues. The V and J ends lost 3 bases and 9 bases respectively, with 10 bases between them. CDR1 SGHRS and CDR2 YFSETQ come from the germline V gene.

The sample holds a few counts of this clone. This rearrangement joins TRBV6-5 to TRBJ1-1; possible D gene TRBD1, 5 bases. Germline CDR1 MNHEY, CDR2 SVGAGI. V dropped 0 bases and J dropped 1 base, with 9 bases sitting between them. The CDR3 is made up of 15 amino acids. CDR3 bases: TGTGCCAGCAGTTACTCGTCAGGGAAGAACACTGAAGCTTTCTTT. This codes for CASSYSSGKNTEAFF.

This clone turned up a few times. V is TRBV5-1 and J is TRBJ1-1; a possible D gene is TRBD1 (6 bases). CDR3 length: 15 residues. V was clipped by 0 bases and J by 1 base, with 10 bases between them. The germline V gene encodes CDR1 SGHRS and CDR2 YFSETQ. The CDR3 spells CASSLERGQNTEAFF. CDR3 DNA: TGCGCCAGCAGCTTGGAGCGGGGGCAGAACACTGAAGCTTTCTTT.

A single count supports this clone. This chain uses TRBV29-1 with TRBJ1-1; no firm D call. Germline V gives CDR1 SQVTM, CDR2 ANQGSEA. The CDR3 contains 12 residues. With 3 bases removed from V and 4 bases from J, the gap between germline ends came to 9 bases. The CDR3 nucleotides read TGCAGCGTTGAGGTGTCAGGCACTGAAGCTTTCTTT. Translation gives CSVEVSGTEAFF.

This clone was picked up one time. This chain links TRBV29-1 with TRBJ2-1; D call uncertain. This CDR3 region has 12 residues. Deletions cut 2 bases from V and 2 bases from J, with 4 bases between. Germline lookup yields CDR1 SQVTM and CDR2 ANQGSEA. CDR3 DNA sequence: TGCAGCGTTGAACAGACCTACAATGAGCAGTTCTTC. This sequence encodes CSVEQTYNEQFF.

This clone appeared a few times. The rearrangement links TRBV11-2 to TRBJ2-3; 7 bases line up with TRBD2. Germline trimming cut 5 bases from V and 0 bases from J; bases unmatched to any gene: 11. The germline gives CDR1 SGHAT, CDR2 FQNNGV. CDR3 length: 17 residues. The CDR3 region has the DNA TGTGCCAGCAGCCCAAGGAGGACGGGACTAAGCACAGATACGCAGTATTTT. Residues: CASSPRRTGLSTDTQYF.

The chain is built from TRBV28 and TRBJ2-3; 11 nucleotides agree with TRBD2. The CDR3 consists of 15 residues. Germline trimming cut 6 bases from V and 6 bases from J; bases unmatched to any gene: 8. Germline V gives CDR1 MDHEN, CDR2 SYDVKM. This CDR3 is CASRGTSGALDTQYF. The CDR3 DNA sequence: TGTGCCAGCAGGGGGACTAGCGGAGCCTTGGATACGCAGTATTTT.